The 30 T cell receptor beta chains below come from one sample, sequenced in a study of shared clonotypes between healthy human individuals (dated by TCRdb to about 2020). The library relied on the immunoSEQ multiplex PCR assay. TCRdb took over this immuneACCESS table, retaining in-frame rearrangements with V and J assigned. Such tables are incomplete; in checked studies, under half of the missing clones stem from an unresolved V gene, and the remainder is unexplained. The sample data list some 320,000 clones, and around 87% of these were observed just once. Clones ranked in the top ten supply 16% of the sample. The sequenced sample consisted of memory CD8+ T cells sorted from blood. Sample cell subset or site, as interpreted from the label and publication: CD45RO+ cells pooled with CCR7-negative TemRA cells. Receptor source: a man younger than 30 in good health.

Turning to this clone: Germline and junction disagree at one end, which may indicate a read error. The CDR3 DNA is TGCGCCAGCAGCTTGGATGGACAGGCCTTGAACTTC. Protein sequence: CASSLDGQALNF. The V call is TRBV5-1, the J call TRBJ2-7; the match to TRBD1 covers 7 bases. This CDR3 region has 12 residues. The germline CDR1 and CDR2 sequences are SGHRS and YFSETQ.

The V gene is TRBV5-6, the J gene TRBJ2-1; D possibly corresponds to TRBD2 (5 bases). CDR1 and CDR2 from the germline V gene are SGHDT and YYEEEE. The CDR3 spans 16 residues. V was shortened by 1 base and J by 3 bases, with 14 bases between the two germline ends. The CDR3 DNA follows: TGTGCCAGCAGCTTGCGGCTAGCTGTTAGCTACAATGAGCAGTTCTTC. Translation gives CASSLRLAVSYNEQFF.

The J gene is TRBJ2-5, the V gene TRBV29-1; 11 nucleotides agree with TRBD2. The CDR3 is made up of 14 amino acids. Trimming took 3 bases from V and 3 from J; bases not matched to a gene: 3. Germline V gene data show CDR1 as SQVTM and CDR2 as ANQGSEA. The CDR3 DNA sequence: TGCAGCGTTGACCCACTAGCGGGGGAAGAGACCCAGTACTTC. It translates to CSVDPLAGEETQYF.

CDR3 sequence: CSARRSGREYF. DNA for the CDR3: TGCAGTGCCCGCAGAAGCGGGAGGGAGTACTTC. The genes are TRBV20-1 and TRBJ2-7; 10 bases match TRBD2. Germline loops: CDR1 DFQATT, CDR2 SNEGSKA (reference sequence). With V trimmed by 6 bases and J by 11 bases, 7 bases remained unmatched. The CDR3 length is 11 residues.

The chain couples TRBV7-9 to TRBJ1-3; 7 nucleotides align to TRBD1. With V trimmed by 5 bases and J by 4 bases, 11 bases remained unmatched. From germline, CDR1 is SEHNR and CDR2 FQNEAQ (reference sequence). CDR3 size: 16 residues. DNA for the CDR3: TGTGCCAGCAGCCCAATAGAGGGGGCGCCCGGAAACACCATATATTTT. This codes for CASSPIEGAPGNTIYF. Variable domain in full (rest from reference TRBV7-9 and TRBJ1-3): DTGVSQNPRHKITKRGQNVTFRCDPISEHNRLYWYRQTLGQGPEFLTYFQNEAQLEKSRLLSDRFSAERPKGSFSTLEIQRTEQGDSAMYLCASSPIEGAPGNTIYFGEGSWLTVV.

This clone occurred once. A read error is the likely source, as a far larger clone sits one nucleotide away. The rearrangement uses TRBV5-6 and TRBJ1-5; 10 nucleotides line up with TRBD1. The CDR3 loop spans 18 amino acids. CDR1 and CDR2 from the germline V gene are SGHDT and YYEEEE. CDR3 sequence reads: CASCLEGGQGNSNQPQHF. As DNA, the CDR3 is TGTGCCAGCTGCTTGGAGGGGGGACAGGGGAACAGCAATCAGCCCCAGCATTTT. The variable domain in full, with the rest retrieved from reference TRBV5-6 and TRBJ1-5, is DAGVTQSPTHLIKTRGQQVTLRCSPKSGHDTVSWYQQALGQGPQFIFQYYEEEERQRGNFPDRFSGHQFPNYSSELNVNALLLGDSALYLCASCLEGGQGNSNQPQHFGDGTRLSIL.

J is TRBJ2-7 and V is TRBV7-8; the match to TRBD2 covers 10 bases. Germline V gene sequence: CDR1 SGHVS, CDR2 FQNEAQ. The V segment lost 5 bases and the J segment 2 bases; nucleotides outside the gene matches: 3. CDR3 size: 14 residues. The CDR3 loop is CASSPSGGAYEQYF. The CDR3 DNA is TGTGCCAGCAGCCCTAGCGGGGGCGCCTACGAGCAGTACTTC.

The V and J genes are TRBV6-5 and TRBJ1-4; D is unresolved. The CDR3 extends over 13 amino acids. Germline V gene data show CDR1 as MNHEY and CDR2 as SVGAGI. The V end was cut by 3 bases, the J end by 2 bases, with 4 bases between. The CDR3 is CASSYATNEKLFF. As DNA, the CDR3 is TGTGCCAGCAGTTATGCCACTAATGAAAAACTGTTTTTT.

The chain uses TRBV7-9 and TRBJ1-2; D ambiguous. Germline V CDR1 and CDR2: SEHNR, FQNEAQ (reference sequence). CDR3 length: 14 amino acids. Between the trimmed V and J ends, which lost 5 bases and 5 bases, there was a span of 15 bases. In nucleotides, the CDR3 is TGTGCCAGCAGCACGGACGGAGGAAATTATGGCTACACCTTC. It encodes CASSTDGGNYGYTF. Combining the CDR3 with reference TRBV7-9 and TRBJ1-2 gives the whole variable domain DTGVSQNPRHKITKRGQNVTFRCDPISEHNRLYWYRQTLGQGPEFLTYFQNEAQLEKSRLLSDRFSAERPKGSFSTLEIQRTEQGDSAMYLCASSTDGGNYGYTFGSGTRLTVV.

V usage is TRBV11-2 and J usage is TRBJ2-7, with TRBD2 identical over 9 bases. This CDR3 is 15 amino acids long. V lost 4 bases to trimming and J lost 4 bases; unmatched junction nucleotides: 8. Looked up from germline, CDR1 is SGHAT and CDR2 is FQNNGV. For the CDR3, the DNA is TGTGCCAGCAGCTCGCTTAGCGGGGGAGCTTACGAGCAGTACTTC. Translating gives CASSSLSGGAYEQYF.

This sequence joins TRBV7-9 and TRBJ2-5; 8 bases align to TRBD2. This CDR3 is 15 amino acids long. Looked up from germline, CDR1 is SEHNR and CDR2 is FQNEAQ (reference sequence). Germline trimming cut 3 bases from V and 5 bases from J; bases unmatched to any gene: 8. CDR3: CASSFRTSPTETQYF. The CDR3 bases are TGTGCCAGCAGCTTCAGGACTAGCCCTACGGAGACCCAGTACTTC.

V and J are TRBV6-5 and TRBJ1-1; possible D gene TRBD1, 5 bases. CDR3 size: 14 residues. Per germline, CDR1 MNHEY and CDR2 SVGAGI. V was cut by 3 bases and J by 0 bases, with 8 bases left in between. The CDR3 DNA reads TGTGCCAGCAGTTATGGGGGTATGAACACTGAAGCTTTCTTT. Translated: CASSYGGMNTEAFF.

The chain links TRBV7-9 to TRBJ2-1; D is uncertain. Between the trimmed V and J ends, which lost 1 base and 3 bases, there was a span of 7 bases. Germline V lookup: CDR1 SEHNR, CDR2 FQNEAQ (reference sequence). The CDR3 is 14 residues long. The CDR3 DNA reads as TGTGCCAGCAGCTTAGATGGCGGCTACAATGAGCAGTTCTTC. This sequence encodes CASSLDGGYNEQFF.

The chain carries TRBV6-5 and TRBJ2-7; no firm D call. The CDR3 runs to 12 residues. V gave up 5 bases and J gave up 6 bases, with 11 bases separating them. Germline loops: CDR1 MNHEY, CDR2 SVGAGI. CDR3 region: CASSPPSGEQYF. CDR3 bases: TGTGCCAGCAGTCCCCCCAGTGGCGAGCAGTACTTC.

The table lists this clone with a count of one. This chain joins TRBV2 and TRBJ1-3; TRBD1 matches at 7 bases. The CDR3 covers 15 residues. Trimming cost V 9 bases and J 1 base; bases outside gene matches: 9. Per germline, CDR1 SNHLY and CDR2 FYNNEI. CDR3 nucleotides: TGTGCCAGTGAGGAGGGACAGCTTTCTGGAAACACCATATATTTT. Protein sequence: CASEEGQLSGNTIYF.

This sequence joins TRBV7-9 and TRBJ2-6; 7 bases agree with TRBD1. CDR3 length equals 17 residues. Germline assignment: CDR1 SEHNR and CDR2 FQNEAQ (reference sequence). Germline trimming cut 1 base from V and 3 bases from J; bases unmatched to any gene: 6. DNA of the CDR3: TGTGCCAGCAGCTTAGGTCAAGGGGGCCATGGGGCCAACGTCCTGACTTTC. It translates to CASSLGQGGHGANVLTF.

The chain recombines TRBV4-3 with TRBJ2-6; TRBD1 aligns across 9 bases. V was clipped by 3 bases and J by 3 bases; unmatched bases: 21. Germline V CDR1 and CDR2: LGHNA, YSLEER. The CDR3 has 22 amino acids. DNA of the CDR3: TGCGCCAGCAGCCAGGAACCGGGACAGGGCCTAAAGGACGTTGGTGGGGCCAACGTCCTGACTTTC. It specifies CASSQEPGQGLKDVGGANVLTF.

The chain combines TRBV7-9 with TRBJ1-6; D is uncertain. Trimming shortened V by 2 bases and J by 14 bases, and 10 bases separated the two germline ends. Germline V gene sequence: CDR1 SEHNR, CDR2 FQNEAQ (reference sequence). This CDR3 contains 12 residues. CDR3 sequence: CASSLILTTLHF. Written as DNA, the CDR3 is TGTGCCAGCAGCTTAATTTTGACAACCCTCCACTTT.

The chain carries TRBV27 and TRBJ2-7; D not resolved. This CDR3 region has 16 residues. V lost 2 bases to trimming and J lost 1 base, with 15 bases between them. CDR1 is MNHEY and CDR2 is SMNVEV in the germline V gene (reference sequence). CDR3 region: CASSLSFLQSSYEQYF. CDR3 coding DNA: TGTGCCAGCAGTTTAAGCTTTCTCCAGTCATCCTACGAGCAGTACTTC.

This chain joins TRBV20-1 and TRBJ2-2, with D uncertain. The germline CDR1 and CDR2 sequences are DFQATT and SNEGSKA (reference sequence). The CDR3 runs to 11 residues. Trimming stripped 3 bases from V and 7 bases from J, with 6 bases between. CDR3 region: CSASAGGELFF. The CDR3 DNA reads as TGCAGTGCTAGCGCCGGCGGGGAGCTGTTTTTT.

A remark on this clone: The junction departs from the called germline gene at one end, perhaps through a read error. This chain uses TRBV7-7 with TRBJ2-7; 12 nucleotides agree with TRBD1. Germline V lookup: CDR1 SSHAT, CDR2 FNYEAQ (reference sequence). CDR3 length equals 15 residues. The CDR3 DNA is TGTGCTAGCAGCGCCGGGACAGGGGGCTATTACGAGCAGTACTTC. Amino acid sequence: CASSAGTGGYYEQYF.

V gene TRBV7-9 combines with J gene TRBJ2-7, with 10 bases identical to TRBD2. The CDR3 runs 15 residues. Germline CDR1 is SEHNR and CDR2 is FQNEAQ (reference sequence). With 5 bases clipped from V and 1 base from J, the junction kept 5 bases outside the gene matches. CDR3 sequence reads: CASSLGLAESYEQYF. The CDR3 DNA sequence: TGTGCCAGCAGCCTCGGACTAGCGGAATCCTACGAGCAGTACTTC. Together with reference TRBV7-9 and TRBJ2-7, the CDR3 gives the full variable domain: DTGVSQNPRHKITKRGQNVTFRCDPISEHNRLYWYRQTLGQGPEFLTYFQNEAQLEKSRLLSDRFSAERPKGSFSTLEIQRTEQGDSAMYLCASSLGLAESYEQYFGPGTRLTVT.

The chain recombines TRBV5-1 with TRBJ2-3, with D perhaps TRBD1 (5 bases). Deletions cut 0 bases from V and 1 base from J, with 12 bases between. There are 16 residues in the CDR3. Germline V lookup: CDR1 SGHRS, CDR2 YFSETQ. CDR3: CASSLDNRPCTDTQYF. CDR3 in DNA: TGCGCCAGCAGCTTGGATAACAGGCCCTGCACAGATACGCAGTATTTT. Full variable domain (outside the CDR3, taken from reference TRBV5-1 and TRBJ2-3): KAGVTQTPRYLIKTRGQQVTLSCSPISGHRSVSWYQQTPGQGLQFLFEYFSETQRNKGNFPGRFSGRQFSNSRSEMNVSTLELGDSALYLCASSLDNRPCTDTQYFGPGTRLTVL.

This clone was seen ten or more times. The chain is built from TRBV27 and TRBJ2-3, with a possible D match to TRBD2 (5 bases). Trimming removed 2 bases from V and 4 bases from J, with 10 bases in between. There are 14 residues in the CDR3. Germline CDR1 MNHEY, CDR2 SMNVEV (reference sequence). This chain's CDR3 is CASSLPGSPDTQYF. CDR3 DNA sequence: TGTGCCAGCAGTTTACCTGGGAGTCCAGATACGCAGTATTTT.

The genes are TRBV4-1 and TRBJ2-3, with D possibly TRBD1 on 5 matching bases. From germline, CDR1 is MGHRA and CDR2 YSYEKL. This CDR3 is built from 16 residues. Trimming took 3 bases from V and 0 from J, leaving 13 bases between them. The CDR3 DNA is TGCGCCAGCAGCCAGGCGGACACCGCTAGCACAGATACGCAGTATTTT. It encodes CASSQADTASTDTQYF.

Regarding this clone: This sample includes further DNA sequences coding for the same CDR3. The chain couples TRBV7-8 to TRBJ2-7; D might be TRBD1 or TRBD2, each matching 5 bases. Germline values: CDR1 SGHVS, CDR2 FQNEAQ. The V and J ends lost 5 bases and 0 bases respectively, with 11 bases between them. The CDR3 covers 14 residues. The CDR3: CASSPGTVSYEQYF. CDR3 coding DNA: TGTGCCAGCAGCCCGGGGACCGTCTCCTACGAGCAGTACTTC.

The chain is built from TRBV7-9 and TRBJ1-2; no clear D gene. Germline lookup yields CDR1 SEHNR and CDR2 FQNEAQ (reference sequence). The CDR3 loop spans 14 amino acids. Between the trimmed V and J ends, which lost 3 bases and 8 bases, there was a span of 16 bases. As DNA, the CDR3 is TGTGCCAGCAGCTTCCAAGCTGGCCTTAGGGGCTACACCTTC. This translates into CASSFQAGLRGYTF.

The chain couples TRBV30 to TRBJ2-7; 8 bases line up with TRBD1. The CDR3 extends over 15 amino acids. Losses at the gene ends were 0 bases for V and 2 bases for J; bases not matched to a gene: 6. Germline CDR1 GTSNPN, CDR2 SVGIG (reference sequence). CDR3 residues: CAWSVRDRSTYEQYF. For the CDR3, the DNA is TGTGCCTGGAGTGTACGGGACAGGTCAACCTACGAGCAGTACTTC.

This chain links TRBV7-9 with TRBJ2-1, with 10 positions matching TRBD2. The length of the CDR3 is 14 residues. V gave up 6 bases and J gave up 3 bases; unmatched junction bases: 2. Germline V gene sequence: CDR1 SEHNR, CDR2 FQNEAQ (reference sequence). The DNA for the CDR3 is TGTGCCAGCAGTTGGACTAGCGGCTACAATGAGCAGTTCTTC. It codes for CASSWTSGYNEQFF. Looking up the rest from reference TRBV7-9 and TRBJ2-1 gives the full variable domain: DTGVSQNPRHKITKRGQNVTFRCDPISEHNRLYWYRQTLGQGPEFLTYFQNEAQLEKSRLLSDRFSAERPKGSFSTLEIQRTEQGDSAMYLCASSWTSGYNEQFFGPGTRLTVL.

The chain combines TRBV4-1 with TRBJ1-4; 8 nucleotides match TRBD1. In germline, CDR1 is MGHRA, CDR2 YSYEKL. This CDR3 has 14 residues. V was pared by 4 bases and J by 8 bases, with 6 bases of the junction left unmatched. CDR3 region: CASSPSGGSEKLFF. The CDR3 nucleotides are TGCGCCAGCAGCCCGTCAGGGGGCTCCGAAAAACTGTTTTTT.